Sequencing of this TCR beta chain was carried out in a study of glioma-infiltrating T cells. Regarding the study as a whole: Non-neoplastic patients had below-expected tissue-blood divergence, while all gliomas exceeded expectation. CDR3 overlap between tissue and blood was very small.

A word on this clonotype: The target antigen is unknown. The junction departs from the called germline gene at one end, perhaps through a read error.

The iRepertoire nested amplicon-rescue multiplex PCR amplified TCR alpha and beta CDR3s from RNA. TCRdb passed the multiplex PCR reads through MiXCR, listing each CDR3 protein once. The sample lists some 90,000 distinct CDR3 sequences; about 40% were seen once. The sample consisted of glioma tissue, nonneoplastic brain tissue, or PBMCs (not recorded which). This TCR was sampled from a human donor with low-grade glioma or glioblastoma, undergoing nonglioma brain surgery, or in good health (not recorded which).

CDR3 sequence reads: CSAEDRGYDSPLHF. As DNA, the CDR3 is TGCAGTGCAGAGGACAGGGGCTATGATTCACCACTCCACTTT. The chain links TRBV20-1 to TRBJ1-6, with 9 bases aligning to TRBD1. The germline CDR1 and CDR2 sequences are DFQATT and SNEGSKA (reference sequence). CDR3 size: 14 residues.